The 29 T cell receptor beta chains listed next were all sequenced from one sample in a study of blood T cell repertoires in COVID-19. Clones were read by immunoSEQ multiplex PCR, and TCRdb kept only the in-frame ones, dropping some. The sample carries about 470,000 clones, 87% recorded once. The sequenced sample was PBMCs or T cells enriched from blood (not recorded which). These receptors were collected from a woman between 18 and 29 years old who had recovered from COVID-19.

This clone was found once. The CDR3 loop reads CASSLDRGPYNEQFF. DNA for the CDR3: TGTGCCAGCAGCTTAGACAGGGGCCCCTACAATGAGCAGTTCTTC. The chain combines TRBV11-3 with TRBJ2-1; tentative D call: TRBD1 (6 bases). The germline CDR1 and CDR2 sequences are SGHNT and YENEEA. Trimming stripped 0 bases from V and 2 bases from J, with 8 bases between. The CDR3 is 15 amino acids. Full variable domain (remainder filled in from reference TRBV11-3 and TRBJ2-1): EAGVVQSPRYKIIEKKQPVAFWCNPISGHNTLYWYLQNLGQGPELLIRYENEEAVDDSQLPKDRFSAERLKGVDSTLKIQPAELGDSAVYLCASSLDRGPYNEQFFGPGTRLTVL.

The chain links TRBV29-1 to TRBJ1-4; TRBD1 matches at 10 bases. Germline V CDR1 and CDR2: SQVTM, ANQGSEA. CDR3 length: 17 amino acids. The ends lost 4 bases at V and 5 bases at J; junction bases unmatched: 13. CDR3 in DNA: TGCAGCGTTGCCTGGACAGGGGGGATAACAATGAATGAAAAACTGTTTTTT. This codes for CSVAWTGGITMNEKLFF.

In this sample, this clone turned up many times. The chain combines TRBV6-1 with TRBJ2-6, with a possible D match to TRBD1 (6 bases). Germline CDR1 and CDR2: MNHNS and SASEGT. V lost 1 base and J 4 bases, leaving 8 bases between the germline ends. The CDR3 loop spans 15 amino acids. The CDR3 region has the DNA TGTGCCAGCAGTGAAGAGGGGGACGGGGCCAACGTCCTGACTTTC. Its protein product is CASSEEGDGANVLTF.

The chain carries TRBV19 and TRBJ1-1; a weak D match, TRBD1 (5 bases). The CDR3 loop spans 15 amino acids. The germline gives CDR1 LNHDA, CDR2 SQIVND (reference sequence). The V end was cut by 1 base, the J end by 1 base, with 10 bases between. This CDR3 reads CASSIGFTGNTEAFF. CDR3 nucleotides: TGTGCCAGTAGTATAGGTTTCACAGGGAACACTGAAGCTTTCTTT.

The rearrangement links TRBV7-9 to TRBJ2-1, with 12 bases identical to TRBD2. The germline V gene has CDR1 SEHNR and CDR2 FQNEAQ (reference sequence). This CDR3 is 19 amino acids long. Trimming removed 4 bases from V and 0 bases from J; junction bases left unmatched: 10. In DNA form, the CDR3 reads TGTGCCAGCAGCTACCCCCCCGGACTAGCGGGGAGCTCCTACAATGAGCAGTTCTTC. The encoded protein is CASSYPPGLAGSSYNEQFF.

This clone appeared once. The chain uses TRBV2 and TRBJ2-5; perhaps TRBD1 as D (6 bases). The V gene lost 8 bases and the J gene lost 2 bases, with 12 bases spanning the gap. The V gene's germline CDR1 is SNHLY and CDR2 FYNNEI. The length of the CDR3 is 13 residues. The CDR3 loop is CASGMGAQETQYF. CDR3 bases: TGTGCCAGCGGGATGGGGGCACAAGAGACCCAGTACTTC.

The CDR3 sequence: CASSAGQGNSPLHF. CDR3 sequence (DNA): TGCGCCAGCAGCGCCGGACAGGGGAATTCACCCCTCCACTTT. The gene calls are TRBV5-1 and TRBJ1-6; 9 bases map to TRBD1. V was clipped by 4 bases and J by 7 bases; unmatched bases: 3. This CDR3 comprises 14 residues. In germline, CDR1 is SGHRS, CDR2 YFSETQ.

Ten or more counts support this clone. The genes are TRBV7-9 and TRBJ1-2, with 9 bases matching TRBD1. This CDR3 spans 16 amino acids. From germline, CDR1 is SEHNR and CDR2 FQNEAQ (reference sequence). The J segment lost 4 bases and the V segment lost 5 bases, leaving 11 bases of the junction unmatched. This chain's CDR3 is CASSPETGGRGYGYTF. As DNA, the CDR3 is TGTGCCAGCAGCCCCGAGACAGGGGGACGTGGCTATGGCTACACCTTC.

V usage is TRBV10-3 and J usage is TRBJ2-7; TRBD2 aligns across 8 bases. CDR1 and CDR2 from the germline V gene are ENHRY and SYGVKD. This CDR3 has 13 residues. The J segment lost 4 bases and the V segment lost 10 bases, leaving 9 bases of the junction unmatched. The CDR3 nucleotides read TGTGCCACCTCGCGACTAGCGAGGTACGAGCAGTACTTC. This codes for CATSRLARYEQYF.

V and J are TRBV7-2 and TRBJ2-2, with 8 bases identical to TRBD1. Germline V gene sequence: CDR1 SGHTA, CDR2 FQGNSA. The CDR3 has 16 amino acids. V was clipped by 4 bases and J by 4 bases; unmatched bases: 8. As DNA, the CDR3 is TGTGCCAGCAGCTCTCGCAGGGGGCAGGGCACCGGGGAGCTGTTTTTT. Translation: CASSSRRGQGTGELFF.

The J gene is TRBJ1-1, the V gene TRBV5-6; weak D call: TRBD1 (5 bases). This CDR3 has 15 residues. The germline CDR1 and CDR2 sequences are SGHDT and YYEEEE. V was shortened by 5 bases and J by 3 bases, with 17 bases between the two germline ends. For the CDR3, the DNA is TGTGCCAGCAGGGGGCGACCTTTAAGGGACACTGAAGCTTTCTTT. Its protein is CASRGRPLRDTEAFF. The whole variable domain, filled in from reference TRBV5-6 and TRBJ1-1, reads DAGVTQSPTHLIKTRGQQVTLRCSPKSGHDTVSWYQQALGQGPQFIFQYYEEEERQRGNFPDRFSGHQFPNYSSELNVNALLLGDSALYLCASRGRPLRDTEAFFGQGTRLTVV.

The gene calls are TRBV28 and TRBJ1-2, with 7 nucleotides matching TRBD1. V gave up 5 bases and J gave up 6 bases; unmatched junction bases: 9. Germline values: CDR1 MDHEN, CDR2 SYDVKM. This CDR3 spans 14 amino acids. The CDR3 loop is CASSTPRGQDGYTF. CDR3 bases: TGTGCCAGCAGTACCCCGAGGGGGCAAGATGGCTACACCTTC.

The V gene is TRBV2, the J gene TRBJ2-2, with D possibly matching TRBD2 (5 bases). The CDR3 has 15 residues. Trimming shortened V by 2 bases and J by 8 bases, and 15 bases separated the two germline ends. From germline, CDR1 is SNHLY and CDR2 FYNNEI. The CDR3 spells CASSEPGSAGGELFF. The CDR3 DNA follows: TGTGCCAGCAGTGAACCGGGCTCTGCGGGTGGGGAGCTGTTTTTT.

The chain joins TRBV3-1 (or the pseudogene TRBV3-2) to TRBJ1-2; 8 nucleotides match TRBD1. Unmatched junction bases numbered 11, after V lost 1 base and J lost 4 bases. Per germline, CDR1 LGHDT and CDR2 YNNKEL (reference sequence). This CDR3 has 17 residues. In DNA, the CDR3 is TGTGCCAGCAGCCAAGGTTTGGCCAGGGGGCGTACCTATGGCTACACCTTC. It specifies CASSQGLARGRTYGYTF.

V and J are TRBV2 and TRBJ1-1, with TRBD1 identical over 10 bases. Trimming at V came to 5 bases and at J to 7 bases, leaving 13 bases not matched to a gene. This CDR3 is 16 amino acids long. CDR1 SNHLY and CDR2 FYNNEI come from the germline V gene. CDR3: CASSLKGGTGVDEAFF. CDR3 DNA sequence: TGTGCCAGCAGTCTAAAAGGGGGGACAGGGGTCGATGAAGCTTTCTTT.

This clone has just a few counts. The CDR3 DNA is TGTGCCTGGAGTGTAGGCGGGGGGCGCGAAAAACTGTTTTTT. This translates into CAWSVGGGREKLFF. This chain links TRBV30 with TRBJ1-4, with D possibly being TRBD1 (6 bases). Trimming shortened V by 0 bases and J by 8 bases, and 13 bases separated the two germline ends. The CDR3 runs to 14 residues. Looked up from germline, CDR1 is GTSNPN and CDR2 is SVGIG (reference sequence).

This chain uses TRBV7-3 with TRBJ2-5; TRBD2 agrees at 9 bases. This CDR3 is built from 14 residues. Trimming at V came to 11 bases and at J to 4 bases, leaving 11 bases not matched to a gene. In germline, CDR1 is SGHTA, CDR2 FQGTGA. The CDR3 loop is CASSRGGFGETQYF. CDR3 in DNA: TGTGCCTCGTCGCGGGGGGGATTTGGAGAGACCCAGTACTTC.

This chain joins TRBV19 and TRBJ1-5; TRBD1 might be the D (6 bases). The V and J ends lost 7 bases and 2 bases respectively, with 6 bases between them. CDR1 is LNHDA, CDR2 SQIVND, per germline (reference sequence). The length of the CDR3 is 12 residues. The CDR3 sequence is CASKGGNQPQHF. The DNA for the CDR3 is TGTGCCAGTAAGGGGGGCAATCAGCCCCAGCATTTT.

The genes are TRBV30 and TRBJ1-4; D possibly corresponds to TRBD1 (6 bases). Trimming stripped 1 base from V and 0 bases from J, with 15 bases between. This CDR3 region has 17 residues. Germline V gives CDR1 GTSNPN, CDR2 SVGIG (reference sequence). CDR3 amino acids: CAWSANHQGTTNEKLFF. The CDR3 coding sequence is TGTGCCTGGAGTGCCAATCACCAGGGGACAACTAATGAAAAACTGTTTTTT.

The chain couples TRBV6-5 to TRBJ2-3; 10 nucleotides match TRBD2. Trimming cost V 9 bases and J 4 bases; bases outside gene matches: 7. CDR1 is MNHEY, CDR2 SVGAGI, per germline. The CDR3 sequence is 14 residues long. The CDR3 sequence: CASTASGGADTQYF. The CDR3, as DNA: TGTGCCAGTACCGCCAGCGGGGGGGCAGATACGCAGTATTTT.

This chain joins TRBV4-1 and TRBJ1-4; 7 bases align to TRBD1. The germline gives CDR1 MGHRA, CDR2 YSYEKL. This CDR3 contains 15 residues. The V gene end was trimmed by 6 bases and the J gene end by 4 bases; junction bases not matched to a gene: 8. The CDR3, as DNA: TGCGCCAGCAGTGAGACAGGGATATTTAATGAAAAACTGTTTTTT. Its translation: CASSETGIFNEKLFF.

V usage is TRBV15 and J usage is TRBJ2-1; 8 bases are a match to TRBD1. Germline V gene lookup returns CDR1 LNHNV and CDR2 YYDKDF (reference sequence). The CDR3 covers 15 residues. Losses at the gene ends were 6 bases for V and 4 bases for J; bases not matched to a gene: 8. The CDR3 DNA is TGTGCCACCAGGGAAACAGGGGGTTATTACAATGAGCAGTTCTTC. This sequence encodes CATRETGGYYNEQFF.

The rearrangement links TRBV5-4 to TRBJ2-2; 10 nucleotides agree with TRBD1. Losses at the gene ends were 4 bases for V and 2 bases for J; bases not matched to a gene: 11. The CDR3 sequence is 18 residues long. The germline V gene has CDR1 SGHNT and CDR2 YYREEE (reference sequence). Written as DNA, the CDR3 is TGTGCCAGCAGCCCCCACCTCGGGACAGGGGATAACACCGGGGAGCTGTTTTTT. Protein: CASSPHLGTGDNTGELFF.

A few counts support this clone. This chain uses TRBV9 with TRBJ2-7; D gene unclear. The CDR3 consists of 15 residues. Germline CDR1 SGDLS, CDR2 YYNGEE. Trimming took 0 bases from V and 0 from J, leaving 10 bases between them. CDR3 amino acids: CASSVGDTSSYEQYF. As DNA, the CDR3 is TGTGCCAGCAGCGTAGGAGACACTTCCTCCTACGAGCAGTACTTC.

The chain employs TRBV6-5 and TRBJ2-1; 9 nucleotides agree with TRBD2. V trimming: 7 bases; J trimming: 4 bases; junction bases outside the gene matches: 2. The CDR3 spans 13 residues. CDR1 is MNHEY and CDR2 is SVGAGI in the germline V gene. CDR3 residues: CASILAGYNEQFF. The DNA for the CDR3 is TGTGCCAGCATCCTAGCGGGGTACAATGAGCAGTTCTTC.

CDR3 loop: CASSVDGLDEAFF. The CDR3 region has the DNA TGTGCCAGCAGTGTCGATGGCCTAGACGAAGCTTTCTTT. The genes are TRBV2 and TRBJ1-1; D gene ambiguous. Germline CDR1 and CDR2: SNHLY and FYNNEI. V was cut by 4 bases and J by 8 bases, with 14 bases left in between. The CDR3 contains 13 residues.

CDR3 sequence: CASSSSRVGTEAFF. The CDR3 coding sequence is TGTGCCAGCAGTTCCTCACGGGTGGGCACTGAAGCTTTCTTT. The chain employs TRBV27 and TRBJ1-1; D gene uncertain. CDR1 and CDR2 (germline): MNHEY, SMNVEV (reference sequence). Trimming took 4 bases from V and 4 from J, leaving 13 bases between them. CDR3 size: 14 residues.

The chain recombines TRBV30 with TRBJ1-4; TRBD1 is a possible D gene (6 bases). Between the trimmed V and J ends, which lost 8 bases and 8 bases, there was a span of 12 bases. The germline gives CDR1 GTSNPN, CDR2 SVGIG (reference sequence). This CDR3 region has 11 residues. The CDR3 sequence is CAGTQGEKLFF. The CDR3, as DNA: TGTGCCGGAACCCAGGGGGAAAAACTGTTTTTT.

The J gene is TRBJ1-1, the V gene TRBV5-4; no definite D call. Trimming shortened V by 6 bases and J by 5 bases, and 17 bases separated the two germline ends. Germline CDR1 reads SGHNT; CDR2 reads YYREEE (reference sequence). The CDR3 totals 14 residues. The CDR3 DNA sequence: TGTGCCAGCACCCCAAGCAGCGTTGGGACTGAAGCTTTCTTT. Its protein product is CASTPSSVGTEAFF.